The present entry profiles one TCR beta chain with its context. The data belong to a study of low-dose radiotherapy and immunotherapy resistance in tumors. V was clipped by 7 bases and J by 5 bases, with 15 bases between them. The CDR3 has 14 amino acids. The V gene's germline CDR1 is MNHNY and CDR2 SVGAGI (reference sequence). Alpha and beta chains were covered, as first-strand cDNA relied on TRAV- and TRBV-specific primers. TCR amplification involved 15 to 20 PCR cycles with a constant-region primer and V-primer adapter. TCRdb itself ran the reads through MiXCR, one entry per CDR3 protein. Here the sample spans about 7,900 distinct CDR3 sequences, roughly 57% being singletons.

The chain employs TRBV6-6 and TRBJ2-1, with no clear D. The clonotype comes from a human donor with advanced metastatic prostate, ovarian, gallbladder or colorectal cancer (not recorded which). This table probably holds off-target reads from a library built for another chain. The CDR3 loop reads CASTNRVADNEQFF. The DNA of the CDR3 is TGTGCCAGCACCAACCGGGTCGCAGACAATGAGCAGTTCTTC.